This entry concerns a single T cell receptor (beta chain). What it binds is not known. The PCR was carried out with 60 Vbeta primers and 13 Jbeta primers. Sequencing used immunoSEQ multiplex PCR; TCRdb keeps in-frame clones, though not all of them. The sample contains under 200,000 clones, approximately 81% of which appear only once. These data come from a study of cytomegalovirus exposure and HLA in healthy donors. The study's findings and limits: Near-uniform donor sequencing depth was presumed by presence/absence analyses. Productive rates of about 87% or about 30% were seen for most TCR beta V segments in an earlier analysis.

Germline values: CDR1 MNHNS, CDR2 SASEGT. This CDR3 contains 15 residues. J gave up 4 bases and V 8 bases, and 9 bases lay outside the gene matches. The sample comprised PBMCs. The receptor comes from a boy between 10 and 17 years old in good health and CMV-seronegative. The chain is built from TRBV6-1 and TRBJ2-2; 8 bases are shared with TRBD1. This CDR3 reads CASVTRGRTTGELFF. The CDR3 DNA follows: TGTGCCAGCGTAACCAGGGGGCGCACCACCGGGGAGCTGTTTTTT.